This passage covers 10 T cell receptor beta chains from one sample sequenced in a study of T cell repertoires in cytomegalovirus infection. These receptors lack a known antigen. TCRdb ran MiXCR on the reads and lists one entry per CDR3 protein. The profile shows nearly 700,000 distinct CDR3 sequences, roughly 30% of them singletons. Sequenced material: cultured PBMCs, taken from culture after CMV antigen stimulation. These receptors all come from a human donor in good health (CMV status not recorded). Some clones in this sample may be carry-over from other donors' samples.

This clonotype has only one observation. The gene calls are TRBV18 and TRBJ2-5; 7 nucleotides line up with TRBD1. Trimming took 1 base from V and 3 from J; bases not matched to a gene: 8. The germline V gene encodes CDR1 KGHSH and CDR2 LQKENI. CDR3 length: 16 residues. In DNA form, the CDR3 reads TGTGCCAGCTCACCACAAGGGGGCCTCCCTAAAGAGACCCAGTACTTC. Translating gives CASSPQGGLPKETQYF.

This clonotype was counted a few times. The rearrangement joins TRBV7-6 to TRBJ2-5; D ambiguous. Germline loops: CDR1 SGHVS, CDR2 FNYEAQ. This CDR3 contains 13 residues. The germline V and J ends were trimmed by 3 bases and 3 bases, with 8 bases remaining between them. CDR3 in amino acids: CASSFGGKETQYF. For the CDR3, the DNA is TGTGCCAGCAGCTTCGGCGGAAAAGAGACCCAGTACTTC.

CDR3 coding DNA: TGTGCCAGCAGCCAGGACATTATCAATGAGCAGTTCTTC. Translating it yields CASSQDIINEQFF. The chain recombines TRBV7-9 with TRBJ2-1; D perhaps matches TRBD1 (5 bases). Trimming removed 5 bases from V and 6 bases from J, with 11 bases in between. Germline-derived CDR1 and CDR2 are SEHNR and FQNEAQ (reference sequence). CDR3 length: 13 residues.

The chain couples TRBV19 to TRBJ2-2, with D possibly TRBD2 on 5 matching bases. Between the trimmed V and J ends, which lost 4 bases and 6 bases, there was a span of 18 bases. This CDR3 region has 16 residues. CDR1 LNHDA and CDR2 SQIVND come from the germline V gene (reference sequence). The CDR3 reads CASSTSRETWAGELFF. In nucleotides, the CDR3 is TGTGCCAGTAGTACCTCCCGGGAAACCTGGGCCGGGGAGCTGTTTTTT.

The chain links TRBV29-1 to TRBJ1-2, with 10 bases fitting TRBD1. CDR1 SQVTM and CDR2 ANQGSEA come from the germline V gene. J gave up 3 bases and V 7 bases, and 5 bases lay outside the gene matches. The CDR3 is made up of 13 amino acids. CDR3 residues: CSAWTGGDYGYTF. The CDR3 DNA is TGCAGCGCTTGGACAGGGGGTGACTATGGCTACACCTTC.

V gene TRBV12-3 or TRBV12-4 combines with J gene TRBJ2-2; 10 bases fit TRBD1. The V and J ends lost 3 bases and 4 bases, in that order; junction bases with no gene match: 2. The length of the CDR3 is 15 residues. CDR3 region: CASSLGQGLTGELFF. CDR3 nucleotides: TGTGCCAGCAGTTTGGGACAGGGGCTCACCGGGGAGCTGTTTTTT.

This clonotype was detected a few times. The chain couples TRBV7-8 to TRBJ1-1, with 8 bases lining up with TRBD1. Looked up from germline, CDR1 is SGHVS and CDR2 is FQNEAQ. Losses at the gene ends were 6 bases for V and 11 bases for J; bases not matched to a gene: 14. The length of the CDR3 is 14 residues. CDR3 sequence: CASRSGQGAMSAFF. As DNA, the CDR3 is TGTGCCAGCAGGTCCGGGCAGGGGGCCATGAGCGCTTTCTTT.

The rearrangement links TRBV6-1 to TRBJ2-1, with TRBD2 matching 11 bases. The ends lost 6 bases at V and 0 bases at J; junction bases unmatched: 4. The CDR3 consists of 16 residues. Germline assignment: CDR1 MNHNS and CDR2 SASEGT. Written as DNA, the CDR3 is TGTGCCAGCAGATCAACTAGCGGGAGCTCCTACAATGAGCAGTTCTTC. It translates to CASRSTSGSSYNEQFF.

The chain recombines TRBV7-2 with TRBJ2-5; TRBD2 agrees at 8 bases. The ends lost 4 bases at V and 2 bases at J; junction bases unmatched: 6. Looked up from germline, CDR1 is SGHTA and CDR2 is FQGNSA. CDR3 length: 15 amino acids. In nucleotides, the CDR3 is TGTGCCAGCAGCTCCCAGACTAGCGATCAAGAGACCCAGTACTTC. Its translation: CASSSQTSDQETQYF. The full variable domain, in which reference TRBV7-2 and TRBJ2-5 provide the parts outside the CDR3, is GAGVSQSPSNKVTEKGKDVELRCDPISGHTALYWYRQSLGQGLEFLIYFQGNSAPDKSGLPSDRFSAERTGGSVSTLTIQRTQQEDSAVYLCASSSQTSDQETQYFGPGTRLLVL.

The V call is TRBV20-1, the J call TRBJ1-2; the D is unclear. This CDR3 region has 13 residues. Trimming took off 3 bases at V and 6 bases at J, with 14 bases between the two ends. Looked up from germline, CDR1 is DFQATT and CDR2 is SNEGSKA (reference sequence). CDR3 coding DNA: TGCAGTGCTAGTGGTGGGATCTACGATGGCTACACCTTC. Residues: CSASGGIYDGYTF.